The clone carrying this T cell receptor beta chain was recorded many times. Its specificity is unknown. This entry belongs to a study of T cell repertoires in cytomegalovirus infection. As for the study in general: The authors relied on CMV epitopes, both recently identified HLA-C-restricted and well-studied HLA-B-restricted. Both CMV infection and a matching HLA type were indicated by public TCR beta signatures. Study-wide findings and caveats: Of the TCR beta families, the public ones yielded a cumulative frequency that identified carriers of CMV plus the relevant HLA.

Germline V lookup: CDR1 SGHTA, CDR2 FQGNSA. The V end lost 4 bases, the J end lost 3 bases, and 7 bases lay between the germline ends. CDR3 size: 12 residues. TCRdb re-derived calls from the reads in MiXCR, one entry per CDR3 protein. The sample comprises hundreds of thousands of distinct CDR3 sequences, 33% of which are singletons, and 15% to 20% rests with the top ten. The TCR was taken from a human donor in good health (CMV status not recorded). Some clones in this sample may be carry-over from other donors' samples. The sample here was cultured PBMCs, taken from culture after CMV antigen stimulation. The chain carries TRBV7-2 and TRBJ2-7; D gene ambiguous. The CDR3, as DNA: TGTGCCAGCAGCTCCCTGGGCTACGAGCAGTACTTC. This encodes CASSSLGYEQYF.